Listed below are T cell receptor beta chains from one sample, sequenced in a study of naive and memory T cell subsets. TCRdb used MiXCR to reprocess the 5' RACE reads, holding one entry per CDR3 protein. In the table there are 45,000 to 55,000 distinct CDR3 sequences, about 4.8% of which are singletons. Source of these receptors: a female donor in good health. Each CDR3 is given without its conserved first and last residue. Fields, in order: J gene, V gene, CDR3 protein.

j_call: TRBJ2-7
v_call: TRBV4-3
cdr3_aa: ASSQEVRLAGTYEQY

j_call: TRBJ1-5
v_call: TRBV25-1
cdr3_aa: ASSEEAGGQPQH

j_call: TRBJ2-3
v_call: TRBV2
cdr3_aa: ASSDRGFADTQY

j_call: TRBJ2-3
v_call: TRBV28
cdr3_aa: ASSFGLAGGPGTDTQY

j_call: TRBJ2-1
v_call: TRBV6-2/TRBV6-3
cdr3_aa: ASSYGRDYNEQF

j_call: TRBJ2-4
v_call: TRBV7-8
cdr3_aa: ASSSFQGTAKNIQY

j_call: TRBJ1-5
v_call: TRBV29-1
cdr3_aa: SVGDNQPQH

j_call: TRBJ1-1
v_call: TRBV6-2/TRBV6-3
cdr3_aa: ASSYPPTGKRMNTEAF

j_call: TRBJ2-5
v_call: TRBV14
cdr3_aa: ASSQVGTTHRETQY

j_call: TRBJ2-4
v_call: TRBV28
cdr3_aa: ASNPGTAKNIQY

j_call: TRBJ1-1
v_call: TRBV7-9
cdr3_aa: ASSLGQWPGGMNTEAF

j_call: TRBJ2-3
v_call: TRBV28
cdr3_aa: ASSIRTVNTDTQY

j_call: TRBJ2-2
v_call: TRBV7-9
cdr3_aa: ASSPIGGTGELF

j_call: TRBJ2-1
v_call: TRBV25-1
cdr3_aa: ASSGQGSEQF

j_call: TRBJ2-7
v_call: TRBV28
cdr3_aa: ASSLRVAGSSYEQY

j_call: TRBJ2-5
v_call: TRBV7-9
cdr3_aa: ASSSTEAQY

j_call: TRBJ2-1
v_call: TRBV27
cdr3_aa: ASRLAGGSHNEQF

j_call: TRBJ2-3
v_call: TRBV3-1
cdr3_aa: ASSHAPGLSTDTQY

j_call: TRBJ2-2
v_call: TRBV7-9
cdr3_aa: ASSRGQGNTGELF

j_call: TRBJ2-5
v_call: TRBV30
cdr3_aa: AWSHGAGTRETQY

j_call: TRBJ2-2
v_call: TRBV21-1
cdr3_aa: ASSSGSSANTGELF

j_call: TRBJ2-5
v_call: TRBV28
cdr3_aa: VSRRPVLQETQY

j_call: TRBJ2-5
v_call: TRBV28
cdr3_aa: AGSPGDRNQETQY

j_call: TRBJ2-1
v_call: TRBV27
cdr3_aa: ASSLYLAGGSGNEQF

j_call: TRBJ2-7
v_call: TRBV19
cdr3_aa: ASSISGEQY

j_call: TRBJ1-4
v_call: TRBV6-9
cdr3_aa: ASSYRHDRDYEKLF

j_call: TRBJ2-1
v_call: TRBV29-1
cdr3_aa: SVEWLAGGGEQF

j_call: TRBJ1-2
v_call: TRBV9
cdr3_aa: ASSPWTGSYGYT

j_call: TRBJ2-3
v_call: TRBV28
cdr3_aa: ASSFVRRRTDTQY

j_call: TRBJ1-1
v_call: TRBV7-2
cdr3_aa: ASSSYTEAF

j_call: TRBJ2-7
v_call: TRBV21-1
cdr3_aa: ASKQGGPYEQY

j_call: TRBJ1-2
v_call: TRBV20-1
cdr3_aa: SAIGQKIFNYGYT

j_call: TRBJ1-2
v_call: TRBV5-4
cdr3_aa: ASSLVRGLDYGYT

j_call: TRBJ2-1
v_call: TRBV7-8
cdr3_aa: ASSNRDFYNEQF

j_call: TRBJ2-7
v_call: TRBV28
cdr3_aa: ASTVAPSYEQY

j_call: TRBJ2-1
v_call: TRBV11-2
cdr3_aa: ASSLEGLAGGEYNEQF

j_call: TRBJ2-3
v_call: TRBV7-2
cdr3_aa: ASSSRPTDTQY

j_call: TRBJ1-6
v_call: TRBV29-1
cdr3_aa: SVGQGYNSPLH

j_call: TRBJ1-1
v_call: TRBV28
cdr3_aa: ASSLWAWITAMDTEAF

j_call: TRBJ1-1
v_call: TRBV29-1
cdr3_aa: SVLRQTEAF

j_call: TRBJ2-3
v_call: TRBV7-2
cdr3_aa: ASGSPELPKPLTDTQY

j_call: TRBJ2-1
v_call: TRBV27
cdr3_aa: ASGTGGRNEQF

j_call: TRBJ1-4
v_call: TRBV3-1
cdr3_aa: ASSQVDRGATNEKLF

j_call: TRBJ2-5
v_call: TRBV5-4
cdr3_aa: ASSLGLAGIETQY

j_call: TRBJ2-3
v_call: TRBV30
cdr3_aa: AWSVASFLDTQY

j_call: TRBJ1-6
v_call: TRBV20-1
cdr3_aa: SASPGQLNSPLH

j_call: TRBJ2-3
v_call: TRBV28
cdr3_aa: ASSLPGQGAETQY

j_call: TRBJ1-4
v_call: TRBV28
cdr3_aa: ASRWTGTEKLF

j_call: TRBJ2-1
v_call: TRBV20-1
cdr3_aa: SARDQKGGLYNEQF

j_call: TRBJ2-1
v_call: TRBV6-5
cdr3_aa: ASTQKPGSYNEQF

j_call: TRBJ2-1
v_call: TRBV20-1
cdr3_aa: SASGTNRRNEQF

j_call: TRBJ2-5
v_call: TRBV20-1
cdr3_aa: SARDQRGWETQY

j_call: TRBJ1-5
v_call: TRBV12-3/TRBV12-4
cdr3_aa: ASSTEGGRNQPQH